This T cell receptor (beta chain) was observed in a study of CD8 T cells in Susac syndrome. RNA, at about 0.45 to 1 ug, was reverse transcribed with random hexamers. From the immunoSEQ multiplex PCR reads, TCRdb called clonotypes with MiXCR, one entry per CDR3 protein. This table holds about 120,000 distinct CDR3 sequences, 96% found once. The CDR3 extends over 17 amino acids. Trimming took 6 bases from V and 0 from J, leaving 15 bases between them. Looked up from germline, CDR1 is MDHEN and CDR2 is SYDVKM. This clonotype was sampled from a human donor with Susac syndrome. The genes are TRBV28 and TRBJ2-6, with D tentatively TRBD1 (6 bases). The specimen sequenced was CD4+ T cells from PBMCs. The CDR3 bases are TGTGCCAGCAGACCCGCAACAGGGCTCTCTGGGGCCAACGTCCTGACTTTC. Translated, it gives CASRPATGLSGANVLTF.